One and the same sample provided the 21 T cell receptor beta chains below, sequenced in a study of glioma-infiltrating T cells. Amplification of TCR alpha and beta CDR3 regions from RNA used iRepertoire nested multiplex PCR. TCRdb re-called the multiplex PCR reads through MiXCR, storing one row per CDR3 protein. The repertoire holds about 140,000 distinct CDR3 sequences, around 42% seen once, with around 20% in the top ten. The sequenced sample consisted of glioma tissue, nonneoplastic brain tissue, or PBMCs (not recorded which). The receptors stem from a human donor with low-grade glioma or glioblastoma, undergoing nonglioma brain surgery, or in good health (not recorded which).

The table lists this clonotype with many counts. The chain links TRBV6-1 to TRBJ1-6; D gene unclear. V lost 5 bases and J lost 4, with 6 bases in between. The length of the CDR3 is 13 residues. CDR1 and CDR2 from the germline V gene are MNHNS and SASEGT. The CDR3 bases are TGTGCCAGCAGTACAGATTATAATTCACCCCTCCACTTT. It encodes CASSTDYNSPLHF.

This clonotype has only a few counts. This chain connects TRBV18 to TRBJ2-3; 8 bases align to TRBD2. The CDR3 consists of 15 residues. V was clipped by 5 bases and J by 5 bases; unmatched bases: 9. Germline assignment: CDR1 KGHSH and CDR2 LQKENI. CDR3 DNA: TGTGCCAGCTCAAGGATAGCGGGGAGCCAAGATACGCAGTATTTT. Amino acids: CASSRIAGSQDTQYF. The full variable domain, rest sourced from reference TRBV18 and TRBJ2-3, is NAGVMQNPRHLVRRRGQEARLRCSPMKGHSHVYWYRQLPEEGLKFMVYLQKENIIDESGMPKERFSAEFPKEGPSILRIQQVVRGDSAAYFCASSRIAGSQDTQYFGPGTRLTVL.

This clonotype was detected only a few times. CDR3 amino acids: CASNPTSGRVHEQYF. The CDR3 bases are TGTGCCAGCAATCCAACTAGCGGGAGGGTACACGAGCAGTACTTC. The J gene is TRBJ2-7, the V gene TRBV6-1, with 13 bases aligning to TRBD2. The trim removed 7 bases at V and 5 bases at J, leaving 8 bases unmatched. The CDR3 extends over 15 amino acids. Germline V gene sequence: CDR1 MNHNS, CDR2 SASEGT.

This clonotype has only a few counts. The chain joins TRBV2 to TRBJ1-1; D unclear. Germline-derived CDR1 and CDR2 are SNHLY and FYNNEI. V was trimmed by 3 bases and J by 10 bases, leaving 12 bases between them. CDR3 length: 12 residues. The CDR3 loop is CASSDSSGGAFF. The CDR3 bases are TGTGCCAGCAGTGACAGTTCTGGAGGAGCTTTCTTT.

In this sample, this clonotype turned up a few times. V usage is TRBV10-2 and J usage is TRBJ2-3; D perhaps matches TRBD2 (6 bases). Germline V gene sequence: CDR1 WSHSY, CDR2 SAAADI. Trimming pared 6 bases from V and 6 bases from J, leaving 16 bases between. The CDR3 consists of 14 residues. CDR3 loop: CASSDAQGLDTQYF. The CDR3 DNA sequence: TGCGCCAGCAGCGACGCCCAGGGACTCGATACGCAGTATTTT.

This chain links TRBV10-2 with TRBJ2-4; D gene uncertain. With 3 bases removed from V and 0 bases from J, the gap between germline ends came to 3 bases. This CDR3 is built from 13 residues. The germline gives CDR1 WSHSY, CDR2 SAAADI. The CDR3 nucleotides are TGCGCCAGCAGTGACTTAGCCAAAAACATTCAGTACTTC. Protein product: CASSDLAKNIQYF.

V and J are TRBV5-4 and TRBJ1-2; D gene uncertain. This CDR3 has 16 amino acids. V gave up 1 base and J gave up 1 base, with 14 bases separating them. Germline V gene lookup returns CDR1 SGHNT and CDR2 YYREEE (reference sequence). For the CDR3, the DNA is TGTGCCAGCAGCTTGAATGGTATAGCCCTTAACTATGGCTACACCTTC. This codes for CASSLNGIALNYGYTF. Variable domain in full (rest from reference TRBV5-4 and TRBJ1-2): ETGVTQSPTHLIKTRGQQVTLRCSSQSGHNTVSWYQQALGQGPQFIFQYYREEENGRGNFPPRFSGLQFPNYSSELNVNALELDDSALYLCASSLNGIALNYGYTFGSGTRLTVV.

At least ten counts were recorded for this clonotype. This rearrangement joins TRBV6-2 or TRBV6-3 to TRBJ1-1; no clear D. This CDR3 is 13 amino acids long. In germline, CDR1 is MNHEY, CDR2 SVGEGT. Trimming shortened V by 10 bases and J by 0 bases, and 12 bases separated the two germline ends. The CDR3 DNA sequence: TGTGCCACTTACCCCGGAGTGAACACTGAAGCTTTCTTT. It codes for CATYPGVNTEAFF.

V is TRBV28 and J is TRBJ2-1; D gene uncertain. V shed 10 bases and J shed 8 bases, with 18 bases lying between them. Germline V gives CDR1 MDHEN, CDR2 SYDVKM. This CDR3 comprises 13 residues. DNA of the CDR3: TGTGCCACCAATTATCCGCTATTCGATGAGCAGTTCTTC. Its translation is CATNYPLFDEQFF.

Concerning this clonotype: A read error may be the cause here, since a much bigger clone is one base away. The V and J genes are TRBV6-2 or TRBV6-3 and TRBJ2-1; no reliable D call. The CDR3 has 11 amino acids. Trimming left V 5 bases short and J 10 bases short, with 9 bases between. Germline V gene lookup returns CDR1 MNHEY and CDR2 SVGEGT. CDR3 in DNA: TGTGCCAGCAGTCACACCTACGAGCAGTTCTTC. This sequence encodes CASSHTYEQFF.

With respect to this clonotype: A junction boundary mismatches the germline segment, possibly from a read error. This chain connects TRBV7-6 to TRBJ1-3, with D unresolved. CDR3 length equals 11 residues. Per the germline V gene, CDR1 is SGHVS and CDR2 is FNYEAQ. The CDR3 region is CASSSPNTIYF. The CDR3 nucleotides read TGTGCTAGCAGCTCCCCTAACACCATATATTTT.

This clonotype was seen only a few times. The gene calls are TRBV4-1 and TRBJ2-2; 10 bases are a match to TRBD2. CDR3 length: 18 residues. Looked up from germline, CDR1 is MGHRA and CDR2 is YSYEKL. V shed 4 bases and J 4 bases; nucleotides not matched to a gene: 12. CDR3 in amino acids: CASSRGLAPKPGTGELFF. CDR3 sequence (DNA): TGCGCCAGCAGCCGGGGACTAGCGCCGAAACCGGGCACCGGGGAGCTGTTTTTT.

This clonotype was detected a few times. The V and J genes are TRBV7-9 and TRBJ1-1; no firm D call. With 4 bases removed from V and 2 bases from J, the gap between germline ends came to 5 bases. The CDR3 sequence is 12 residues long. Germline CDR1 and CDR2: SEHNR and FQNEAQ (reference sequence). This CDR3 is CASSSTNTEAFF. The CDR3, as DNA: TGTGCCAGCAGCTCGACCAACACTGAAGCTTTCTTT.

The V call is TRBV6-2 or TRBV6-3, the J call TRBJ1-3; the D is unclear. V gave up 3 bases and J gave up 3 bases, with 6 bases separating them. There are 13 residues in the CDR3. Germline assignment: CDR1 MNHEY and CDR2 SVGEGT. The CDR3 DNA is TGTGCCAGCAGTTATCGGGTTGGAAACACCATATATTTT. As protein: CASSYRVGNTIYF.

As regards this clonotype: Given the absence of the conserved phenylalanine or tryptophan at the CDR3 end, a read error is likely. The V gene is TRBV27, the J gene TRBJ1-6, with 9 nucleotides matching TRBD1. This CDR3 has 15 amino acids. The V gene's germline CDR1 is MNHEY and CDR2 SMNVEV (reference sequence). CDR3 nucleotide sequence: TGTGCCAGCAGTGAACGTCGGGACAGGGTTTCACCACTCCACTCT. Translated, it gives CASSERRDRVSPLHS.

The V gene is TRBV7-2, the J gene TRBJ1-3, with D unresolved. Germline V CDR1 and CDR2: SGHTA, FQGNSA. Trimming removed 2 bases at V and 0 bases at J, with 2 bases between. This CDR3 comprises 13 residues. CDR3 region: CASSLISGNTIYF. The CDR3 nucleotides read TGTGCCAGCAGCTTAATCTCTGGAAACACCATATATTTT.

The chain uses TRBV20-1 and TRBJ2-5; D remains unclear. V shed 5 bases and J shed 3 bases, with 7 bases lying between them. Germline CDR1 reads DFQATT; CDR2 reads SNEGSKA (reference sequence). The CDR3 has 11 amino acids. CDR3: CSALKEETQYF. The CDR3 region has the DNA TGCAGTGCTTTGAAAGAAGAGACCCAGTACTTC.

V and J are TRBV7-2 and TRBJ2-5; 7 bases are shared with TRBD1. With V trimmed by 1 base and J by 4 bases, 6 bases remained unmatched. The CDR3 runs to 15 residues. Germline V gene data show CDR1 as SGHTA and CDR2 as FQGNSA. The CDR3 spells CASSLGGGQSETQYF. The CDR3 nucleotides read TGTGCCAGCAGCTTAGGAGGGGGCCAATCAGAGACCCAGTACTTC.

The sample holds a few counts of this clonotype. The chain is built from TRBV4-2 and TRBJ2-3; maybe TRBD2 (6 bases). The V and J ends lost 4 bases and 6 bases respectively, with 20 bases between them. CDR3 length: 16 amino acids. Germline lookup yields CDR1 LGHNA and CDR2 YNFKEQ. Here the CDR3 reads CASSPRVAEGLDTQYF. The DNA for the CDR3 is TGTGCCAGCAGCCCACGGGTGGCGGAGGGTTTGGATACGCAGTATTTT.

The count of this clonotype is one. The chain uses TRBV20-1 and TRBJ1-1; 7 nucleotides line up with TRBD1. V was pared by 5 bases and J by 3 bases, with 12 bases of the junction left unmatched. The CDR3 length is 15 residues. Looked up from germline, CDR1 is DFQATT and CDR2 is SNEGSKA (reference sequence). CDR3 in DNA: TGCAGTGCTTCGACAGGGACGAGAGGGGACACTGAAGCTTTCTTT. It is translated as CSASTGTRGDTEAFF.

This clonotype was counted between two and nine times. The chain has TRBV27 and TRBJ1-3; D uncertain. The V gene's germline CDR1 is MNHEY and CDR2 SMNVEV (reference sequence). With 0 bases removed from V and 0 bases from J, the gap between germline ends came to 6 bases. This CDR3 comprises 15 residues. The DNA of the CDR3 is TGTGCCAGCAGTTTATCCGGTTTCTCTGGAAACACCATATATTTT. Protein: CASSLSGFSGNTIYF.